What follows describes a single TCR beta chain. This sample is part of a study of Ad26.COV2.S vaccination and SARS-CoV-2 variants. The table came from immunoSEQ multiplex PCR; TCRdb's copy has only in-frame clones and leaves some out. The table includes fewer than 300,000 clones, approximately 89% detected once. Stated treatment: roughly 19 received Ad26.COV2.S at low or high dose, single or two shots; about 5 received placebo; per-sample allocation not given. After the first vaccine or placebo injection, samples were drawn on day 63. The CDR3 runs 15 residues. Trimming cost V 5 bases and J 8 bases; bases outside gene matches: 8. CDR1 is LGHDT, CDR2 YNNKEL, per germline (reference sequence).

This receptor was identified in a person aged 18 to 59 who received the Ad26.COV2.S COVID-19 vaccine or a placebo. The rearrangement uses TRBV3-1 (or the pseudogene TRBV3-2) and TRBJ1-4, with 10 bases fitting TRBD1. The sequencing here drew on peripheral blood, taken in a trial of Ad26.COV2.S vaccine versus placebo. CDR3 DNA: TGTGCCAGCAGCTTCCCGGGACAGGGGATCGAAAAACTGTTTTTT. It yields the protein CASSFPGQGIEKLFF.